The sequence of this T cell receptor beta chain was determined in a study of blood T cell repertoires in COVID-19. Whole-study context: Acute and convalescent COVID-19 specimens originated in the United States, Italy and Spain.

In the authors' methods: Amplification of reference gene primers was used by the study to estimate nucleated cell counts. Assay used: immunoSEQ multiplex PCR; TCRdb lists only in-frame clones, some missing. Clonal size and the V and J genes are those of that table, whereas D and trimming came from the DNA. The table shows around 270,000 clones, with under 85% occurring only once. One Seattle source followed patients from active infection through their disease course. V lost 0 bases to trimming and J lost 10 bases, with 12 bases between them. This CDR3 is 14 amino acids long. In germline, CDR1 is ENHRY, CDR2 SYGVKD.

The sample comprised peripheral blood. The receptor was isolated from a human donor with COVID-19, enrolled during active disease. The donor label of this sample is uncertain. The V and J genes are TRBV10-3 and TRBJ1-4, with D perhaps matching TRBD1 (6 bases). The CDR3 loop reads CAISESTGGSKLFF. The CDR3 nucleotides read TGTGCCATCAGTGAGTCGACAGGTGGATCAAAACTGTTTTTT.